This is a list of T cell receptor beta chains from one sample in a study of blood T cell repertoires in COVID-19. Sequencing used immunoSEQ multiplex PCR; TCRdb keeps in-frame clones, though not all of them. The sample contains fewer than 150,000 clones, around 78% of which appear only once. Sequenced sample: peripheral blood. The origin of the receptors is a human donor in a cohort sampled during active COVID-19. Each CDR3 is given without its conserved first and last residue. Size tells how often a clone was seen (once, few, many) or the class of an expanded clone, and some rows leave it out.

TRBV6-5,.,ASSLPGPADTQY
TRBV6-6,few,ASSPRGGPFPLH
TRBV7-9,.,ASSSMGENRDTIY
TRBV5-8,.,ASSLQESGRAGANVLT
TRBV19,.,ASSIYSMNTEAF
TRBV28,.,ASSLERETDYT
TRBV7-9,once,ASSLPLSYGYT
TRBV11-2,.,ASSQQGGGGYT
TRBV5-1,.,ASSLNSYEQY
TRBV7-8,.,ASSLRGANYGYT
TRBV11-2,few,ASRRNTEAF
TRBV5-1,.,ASSTSGGQGIGYT
TRBV18,.,ASSAGTPYGYT
TRBV7-3,.,ASSYPGTSGGPSTYNEQF
TRBV6-5,.,ASSYSRESPLH
TRBV27,once,ASSELTGQGDPNYGYT
TRBV18,.,ASSPQGEGEAF
TRBV30,few,AWSLAGDLLSPDTQY
TRBV19,.,ASSVRLAGVETQY
TRBV15,.,ATSIQGVDTQY
TRBV7-2,.,ASSLGGFTYNEQF
TRBV24-1,.,ATSAPIRTLSGYEQY
TRBV29-1,.,SVRYVGNEQY
TRBV5-4,.,ASSLTGTNTEAF
TRBV19,.,ASSIVYGVESKNIQY
TRBV27,once,ASRSDRGGYSPLH
TRBV6-2/TRBV6-3,.,ASSYRGFGEQY
TRBV5-1,.,ASSGGVHGIF
TRBV2,.,ASNREYIDT
TRBV5-1,.,ASSLGFGGEQY
TRBV28,.,ASSLTGVGSSTDTQY
TRBV9,.,ASSVLTRPDTQY
TRBV5-6,.,ASSLLASVETQY
TRBV7-9,few,ASSLATNYGYT
TRBV6-5,few,AYKAGGRENYGYT
TRBV18,.,ASQPASRNTEAF
TRBV11-2,.,ATLKEGVGELF
TRBV6-2/TRBV6-3,few,ASSYQDRGRISGANVLT
TRBV20-1,.,SASPSQGIYSNQPQH
TRBV20-1,.,SAIRDRSDT
TRBV6-5,.,ASSPGQGAFEAF
TRBV7-8,.,ASSMSGTGVPGELF
TRBV5-1,.,ASSDPAGAGKDTQY
TRBV5-1,.,ASSSTSGGLTYEQY
TRBV29-1,.,SARQGIYGYT
TRBV19,few,ASSMVQGGEQY
TRBV2,.,ASSEAGRGGTQY